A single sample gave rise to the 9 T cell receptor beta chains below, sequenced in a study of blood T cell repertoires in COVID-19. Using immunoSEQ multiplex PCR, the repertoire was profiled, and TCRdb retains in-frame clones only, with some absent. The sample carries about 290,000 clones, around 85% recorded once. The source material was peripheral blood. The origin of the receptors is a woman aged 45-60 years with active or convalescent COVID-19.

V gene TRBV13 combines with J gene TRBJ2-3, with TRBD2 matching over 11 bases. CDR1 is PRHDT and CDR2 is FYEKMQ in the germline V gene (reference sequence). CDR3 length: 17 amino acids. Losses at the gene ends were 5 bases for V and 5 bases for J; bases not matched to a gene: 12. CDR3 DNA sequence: TGTGCCAGCAGCCTAATAGCGGGAGGGTTGCTTGGAGATACGCAGTATTTT. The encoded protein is CASSLIAGGLLGDTQYF.

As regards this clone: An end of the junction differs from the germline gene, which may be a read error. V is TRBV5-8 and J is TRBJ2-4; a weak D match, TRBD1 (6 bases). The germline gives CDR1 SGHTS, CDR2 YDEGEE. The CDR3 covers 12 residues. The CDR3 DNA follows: TGTGCCAGCAGCCCGGGACACCAACCTGAGAACTTC. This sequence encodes CASSPGHQPENF.

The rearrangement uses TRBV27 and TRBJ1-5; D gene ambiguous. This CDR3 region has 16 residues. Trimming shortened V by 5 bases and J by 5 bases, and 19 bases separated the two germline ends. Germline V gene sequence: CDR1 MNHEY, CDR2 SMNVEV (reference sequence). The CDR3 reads CASSRAVGTEDQPQHF. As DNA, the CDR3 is TGTGCCAGCAGTAGAGCGGTTGGTACCGAAGATCAGCCCCAGCATTTT.

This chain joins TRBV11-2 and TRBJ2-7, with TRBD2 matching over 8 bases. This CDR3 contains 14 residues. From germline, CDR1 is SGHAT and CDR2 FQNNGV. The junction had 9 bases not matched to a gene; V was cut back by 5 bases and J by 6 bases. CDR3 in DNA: TGTGCCAGCAGCCGATCCGGGACTAGTTTCGAGCAGTACTTC. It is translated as CASSRSGTSFEQYF. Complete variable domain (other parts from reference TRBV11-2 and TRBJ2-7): EAGVAQSPRYKIIEKRQSVAFWCNPISGHATLYWYQQILGQGPKLLIQFQNNGVVDDSQLPKDRFSAERLKGVDSTLKIQPAKLEDSAVYLCASSRSGTSFEQYFGPGTRLTVT.

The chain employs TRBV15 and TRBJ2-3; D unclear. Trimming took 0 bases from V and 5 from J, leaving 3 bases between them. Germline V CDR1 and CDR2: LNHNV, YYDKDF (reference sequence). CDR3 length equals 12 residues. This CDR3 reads CATSRDRDTQYF. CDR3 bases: TGTGCCACCAGCAGAGATCGAGATACGCAGTATTTT.

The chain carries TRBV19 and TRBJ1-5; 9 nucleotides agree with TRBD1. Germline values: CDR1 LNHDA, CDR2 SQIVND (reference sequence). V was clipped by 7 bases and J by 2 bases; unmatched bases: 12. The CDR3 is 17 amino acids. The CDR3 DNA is TGTGCCAGTACTTCCAACAGGGGGCGGTATGGCAATCAGCCCCAGCATTTT. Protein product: CASTSNRGRYGNQPQHF.

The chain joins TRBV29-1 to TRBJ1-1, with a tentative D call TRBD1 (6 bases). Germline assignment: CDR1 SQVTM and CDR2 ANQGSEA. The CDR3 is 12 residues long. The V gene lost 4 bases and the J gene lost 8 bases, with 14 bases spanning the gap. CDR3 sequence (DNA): TGCAGCGTTGGGGGGCAGGGAAGAGAAGCTTTCTTT. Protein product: CSVGGQGREAFF.

The CDR3 nucleotides are TGCAGCGCTACCGACAGGGGCCAGCCCCAGCATTTT. It codes for CSATDRGQPQHF. The chain joins TRBV29-1 to TRBJ1-5, with TRBD1 identical over 8 bases. Trimming cost V 7 bases and J 7 bases; bases outside gene matches: 6. Germline V gene lookup returns CDR1 SQVTM and CDR2 ANQGSEA. CDR3 length: 12 residues.

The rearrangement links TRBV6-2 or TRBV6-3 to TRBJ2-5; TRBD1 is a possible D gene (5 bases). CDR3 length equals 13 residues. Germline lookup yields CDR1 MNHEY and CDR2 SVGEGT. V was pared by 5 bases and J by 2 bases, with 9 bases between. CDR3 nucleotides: TGTGCCAGCAGTATCAGGGTACAAGAGACCCAGTACTTC. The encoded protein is CASSIRVQETQYF.